This T cell receptor beta chain derives from a study of T cells in women clearing cervical HPV infection. Study at large: Controls gave blood once infection was undetectable; cases at lesion identification.

The CDR3 covers 14 residues. Per germline, CDR1 DFQATT and CDR2 SNEGSKA (reference sequence). V shed 1 base and J shed 11 bases, with 15 bases lying between them. Study-level results: Cases carried less TRBV6-7 than controls: roughly 0.12% versus 0.17%.

immunoSEQ multiplex PCR used an average of 1200 ng genomic DNA. TCRdb's copy holds only in-frame clones and misses some; the assay was immunoSEQ multiplex PCR. The sample has 48,000 or so clones; the top ten hold under 2%. As regards this clone: The target antigen is unknown. The sequenced fragment ends 3 residues before the CDR3 boundary, so the rest is inferred from the germline J gene.

The specimen sequenced was blood buffy coat. This chain uses TRBV20-1 with TRBJ1-6, with D perhaps TRBD1 (6 bases). This TCR was recovered from a woman aged 18 to 75 with a cervical HPV16 infection that either progressed to CIN3+ or cleared (not recorded which). This CDR3 reads CSARVGGGETPLHF. Incomplete CDR3 DNA: TGCAGTGCTAGAGTTGGTGGGGGCGAGACACCC.